The following is a T cell receptor beta chain sequence with its context. What it recognizes is unknown. The data belong to a study of OX40 agonist ivuxolimab in advanced cancers. Overall study context: Antecedent anti-PD-1, anti-PD-L1 or anti-CTLA-4 therapy was permissible, with roughly 40% having received some.

CDR3 length: 16 residues. V was pared by 5 bases and J by 1 base, with 20 bases between. The germline V gene has CDR1 GTSNPN and CDR2 SVGIG (reference sequence). Study-wide results and caveats: Expanded clones were, on average, more numerous in CD8+ T cells than in CD4+. At doses 0.1 to 3.0 mg/kg, CD4+ and CD8+ clones expanded.

TCRdb's table, derived via immunoSEQ multiplex PCR, lists solely in-frame clones and lacks some. The table has around 61,000 clones, around 92% seen once; the top ten hold around 25%. Sequenced material: CD4+ or CD8+ T cells sorted from blood, taken in a trial of the OX40 agonist ivuxolimab. The TCR originated in an adult with an advanced solid tumor such as melanoma, head and neck, liver or kidney cancer. This chain connects TRBV30 to TRBJ1-1; weak D call: TRBD1 (5 bases). The CDR3 DNA follows: TGTGCCTGGGGGGCTTTGATAAGGGGCCCGAACACTGAAGCTTTCTTT. Translated: CAWGALIRGPNTEAFF.